One TCR beta chain is described in this entry. The sample belongs to a study of blood T cells in healthy people across ages. The CDR3 has 14 residues. Germline V CDR1 and CDR2: SGHTA, FQGNSA. The V end lost 2 bases, the J end lost 7 bases, and 15 bases lay between the germline ends. It was with a sample-barcoded 5' primer and a J-beta primer mix that a second PCR of about 7 to 12 cycles was run. TCRdb analysed the 5' RACE reads with MiXCR anew, one entry per CDR3 protein. The sample lists around 400,000 distinct CDR3 sequences; 45% to 65% were seen once. The rearrangement joins TRBV7-2 to TRBJ2-7, with TRBD2 as a possible D gene (5 bases). The specimen was blood. This receptor was obtained from a man aged 60 to 69 in good health. CDR3 amino acids: CASSLIPDFWEQYF. The CDR3, as DNA: TGTGCCAGCAGCTTAATCCCGGACTTTTGGGAGCAGTACTTC. The whole variable domain, filled in from reference TRBV7-2 and TRBJ2-7, reads GAGVSQSPSNKVTEKGKDVELRCDPISGHTALYWYRQSLGQGLEFLIYFQGNSAPDKSGLPSDRFSAERTGGSVSTLTIQRTQQEDSAVYLCASSLIPDFWEQYFGPGTRLTVT.